A single sample is the source of the 7 T cell receptor beta chains below, sequenced in a study of shared clonotypes between healthy human individuals. The protocol was immunoSEQ multiplex PCR, while the TCRdb copy is restricted to in-frame clones and leaves out a portion. The table shows 2 million to 2.5 million clones, with approximately 96% occurring only once. The source material was naive CD4+ T cells sorted from blood. The subset: CD45RA+ positively selected. The receptor set was obtained from a young man in good health.

The rearrangement joins TRBV7-2 to TRBJ1-2, with D maybe TRBD1 (5 bases). CDR3 length: 16 residues. V was clipped by 6 bases and J by 6 bases, with 23 bases between them. The germline gives CDR1 SGHTA, CDR2 FQGNSA. CDR3 loop: CASSPTISARGHGYTF. The CDR3 DNA reads TGTGCCAGCAGTCCCACCATTTCCGCGAGGGGACATGGCTACACCTTC.

The rearrangement uses TRBV5-1 and TRBJ2-7; TRBD1 might be the D (6 bases). Germline CDR1 reads SGHRS; CDR2 reads YFSETQ. The V end lost 0 bases, the J end lost 0 bases, and 10 bases lay between the germline ends. This CDR3 has 15 residues. The CDR3 sequence is CASSLDRALSYEQYF. CDR3 sequence (DNA): TGCGCCAGCAGCTTGGACAGGGCCCTCTCCTACGAGCAGTACTTC.

The chain employs TRBV10-1 and TRBJ2-3; 9 positions match TRBD2. The CDR3 length is 15 residues. Germline CDR1 is WNHNN and CDR2 is SYGVQD (reference sequence). V shed 6 bases and J 4 bases; nucleotides not matched to a gene: 8. CDR3 coding DNA: TGCGCCAGCAGGGCTGAGTTAGCGGGAGCAGATACGCAGTATTTT. Encoded protein: CASRAELAGADTQYF.

This chain uses TRBV5-1 with TRBJ1-2, with D possibly matching TRBD1 (6 bases). In germline, CDR1 is SGHRS, CDR2 YFSETQ. The CDR3 totals 17 residues. Trimming pared 5 bases from V and 5 bases from J, leaving 25 bases between. CDR3 loop: CASSKQGKLTEGYGYTF. DNA for the CDR3: TGCGCCAGCAGTAAACAGGGAAAGCTGACGGAGGGGTATGGCTACACCTTC.

The DNA of the CDR3 is TGTGCCATCAGGGAACTGAGCACAGATACGCAGTATTTT. Translation: CAIRELSTDTQYF. The chain combines TRBV10-3 with TRBJ2-3; D is unresolved. Trimming pared 6 bases from V and 0 bases from J, leaving 7 bases between. Germline CDR1 ENHRY, CDR2 SYGVKD. The CDR3 is 13 residues long.

The chain uses TRBV28 and TRBJ1-1, with TRBD1 as a possible D gene (5 bases). The germline V gene encodes CDR1 MDHEN and CDR2 SYDVKM. This CDR3 region has 14 residues. Between the trimmed V and J ends, which lost 10 bases and 4 bases, there was a span of 19 bases. The CDR3 DNA follows: TGTGCCATCCTTAAGGCAGGGTGGGGCACTGAAGCTTTCTTT. It specifies CAILKAGWGTEAFF.

J is TRBJ2-7 and V is TRBV5-1, with D possibly called TRBD1 or TRBD2 (5 bases each). CDR1 SGHRS and CDR2 YFSETQ come from the germline V gene. The CDR3 consists of 15 residues. Trimming removed 4 bases from V and 5 bases from J, with 19 bases in between. CDR3 in amino acids: CASSLMGLGENEQYF. The CDR3 nucleotides are TGCGCCAGCAGCCTCATGGGGTTAGGGGAGAACGAGCAGTACTTC.